This T cell receptor (beta chain) was identified during a study of T cell responses to AZD1222 COVID-19 vaccine. General study results and limits: A mostly white British donor set with more females was recruited, and clonal diversity was possibly underestimated.

Deletions cut 7 bases from V and 4 bases from J, with 15 bases between. Germline CDR1 reads MNHNS; CDR2 reads SASEGT. CDR3 size: 14 residues. In regard to this clone: What it binds is unknown.

Data came from immunoSEQ multiplex PCR; TCRdb stores just in-frame clones and leaves some out. The table has more than 100,000 clones, 90% seen once; the top ten hold about 5%. The clonotype comes from an adult in good health. The chain employs TRBV6-1 and TRBJ2-3, with TRBD2 as a possible D gene (7 bases). Sequencing used peripheral blood, obtained on day 0 of AZD1222 vaccination. The CDR3 reads CASIRGARSDTQYF. The CDR3 nucleotides are TGTGCCAGCATCCGGGGGGCGCGGTCAGATACGCAGTATTTT.